A single sample is the source of the 19 T cell receptor beta chains below, sequenced in a study of STAT3 mutations in large granular lymphocyte leukemia (dated by TCRdb to between 2017 and 2020). The research as a whole found: All T-LGLL patients had at least one immunodominant TCRbeta clonotype, and roughly half had multiple immunodominant subclonotypes.

What these receptors recognize is not known. Preparation of the library involved the immunoSEQ multiplex PCR assay. In its TCRdb copy, this immuneACCESS table keeps in-frame sequences only and misses some clones. Where compared with another copy, unresolved V genes explain less than half of these, and the others have no known cause. In all, the sample holds roughly 13,000 clones, and over 75% of those were seen once. 9.5% to 15% of the sample comes from the top ten. Sample: PBMCs. These receptors came from a human donor with T large granular lymphocyte leukemia. Some clones in this sample may be carry-over from other donors' samples.

V usage is TRBV2 and J usage is TRBJ1-1; D is undetermined. Trimming pared 7 bases from V and 2 bases from J, leaving 8 bases between. This CDR3 spans 12 amino acids. Per germline, CDR1 SNHLY and CDR2 FYNNEI. CDR3 nucleotides: TGTGCCAGCACTCCCTTAAACACTGAAGCTTTCTTT. This encodes CASTPLNTEAFF.

The gene calls are TRBV7-6 and TRBJ1-1; TRBD1 matches at 7 bases. Germline V lookup: CDR1 SGHVS, CDR2 FNYEAQ. Germline trimming cut 3 bases from V and 7 bases from J; bases unmatched to any gene: 2. The CDR3 consists of 12 residues. The CDR3 nucleotides read TGTGCCAGCAGCTTGACAGGGCTTGAAGCTTTCTTT. Amino acid sequence: CASSLTGLEAFF.

This sequence joins TRBV28 and TRBJ2-1; TRBD2 aligns across 9 bases. CDR3 length: 15 residues. The V gene's germline CDR1 is MDHEN and CDR2 SYDVKM. The V gene end was trimmed by 4 bases and the J gene end by 5 bases; junction bases not matched to a gene: 6. In nucleotides, the CDR3 is TGTGCCAGCAGTTCGATAGCGGGGGTCCACAATGAGCAGTTCTTC. It yields the protein CASSSIAGVHNEQFF.

The chain links TRBV6-6 to TRBJ1-4; the D gene is possibly TRBD1 (6 bases). V was trimmed by 7 bases and J by 8 bases, leaving 14 bases between them. Germline V gene lookup returns CDR1 MNHNY and CDR2 SVGAGI (reference sequence). The CDR3 extends over 13 amino acids. In nucleotides, the CDR3 is TGTGCCAGCACTACAGGGTTAGGCGAAAAACTGTTTTTT. This translates into CASTTGLGEKLFF.

V is TRBV6-1 and J is TRBJ1-4; no firm D call. The germline CDR1 and CDR2 sequences are MNHNS and SASEGT. Trimming left V 4 bases short and J 2 bases short, with 11 bases between. This CDR3 contains 15 residues. The DNA of the CDR3 is TGTGCCAGCAGTGTCGCCCGGGCCACTAATGAAAAACTGTTTTTT. Amino acids: CASSVARATNEKLFF.

The J gene is TRBJ2-1, the V gene TRBV2; 8 bases map to TRBD2. The CDR3 is made up of 15 amino acids. V was clipped by 6 bases and J by 4 bases; unmatched bases: 8. Germline V lookup: CDR1 SNHLY, CDR2 FYNNEI. The CDR3 region has the DNA TGTGCCAGCAGAGCGACTAGCGCGCCGTACAATGAGCAGTTCTTC. This gives the protein CASRATSAPYNEQFF.

The V call is TRBV5-1, the J call TRBJ2-1; 14 bases agree with TRBD2. V shed 6 bases and J 7 bases; nucleotides not matched to a gene: 6. This CDR3 region has 15 residues. Germline CDR1 and CDR2: SGHRS and YFSETQ. The CDR3 loop is CASTGTSGSKNEQFF. CDR3 nucleotides: TGCGCCAGCACTGGGACTAGCGGGAGTAAGAATGAGCAGTTCTTC.

The chain joins TRBV4-1 to TRBJ2-2, with D perhaps TRBD1 (6 bases). This CDR3 comprises 16 residues. Germline-derived CDR1 and CDR2 are MGHRA and YSYEKL. V shed 0 bases and J shed 6 bases, with 14 bases lying between them. The CDR3 sequence: CASSQEVQGIAGELFF. The CDR3 DNA reads TGCGCCAGCAGCCAAGAGGTCCAGGGGATTGCCGGGGAGCTGTTTTTT.

This chain uses TRBV11-2 with TRBJ1-4; 7 nucleotides match TRBD1. The CDR3 has 13 residues. V gave up 5 bases and J gave up 14 bases; unmatched junction bases: 11. Germline CDR1 and CDR2: SGHAT and FQNNGV. This CDR3 is CASSPIPGGNLFF. In nucleotides, the CDR3 is TGTGCCAGCAGCCCAATCCCAGGGGGAAATCTGTTTTTT.

This chain links TRBV19 with TRBJ1-4, with D possibly matching TRBD1 (6 bases). Germline CDR1 reads LNHDA; CDR2 reads SQIVND (reference sequence). V dropped 5 bases and J dropped 0 bases, with 10 bases sitting between them. This CDR3 spans 15 amino acids. CDR3 region: CASSFGQTTNEKLFF. The CDR3 DNA follows: TGTGCCAGTAGTTTCGGACAGACAACTAATGAAAAACTGTTTTTT.

The CDR3 region is CASGLGRVNTGELFF. CDR3 sequence (DNA): TGTGCCAGCGGACTGGGTAGGGTAAACACCGGGGAGCTGTTTTTT. The rearrangement uses TRBV5-5 and TRBJ2-2, with D possibly being TRBD2 (5 bases). V dropped 7 bases and J dropped 2 bases, with 15 bases sitting between them. This CDR3 contains 15 residues. CDR1 is SGHKS and CDR2 is YYEKEE in the germline V gene (reference sequence).

This chain connects TRBV28 to TRBJ2-4; 8 nucleotides align to TRBD2. The length of the CDR3 is 13 residues. Trimming took 11 bases from V and 1 from J; bases not matched to a gene: 4. The V gene's germline CDR1 is MDHEN and CDR2 SYDVKM. CDR3 region: CAAGGGAKNIQYF. The CDR3 DNA is TGTGCCGCGGGGGGTGGGGCCAAAAACATTCAGTACTTC.

V usage is TRBV7-9 and J usage is TRBJ2-5; D is perhaps TRBD1 (5 bases). Germline-derived CDR1 and CDR2 are SEHNR and FQNEAQ (reference sequence). The CDR3 is 13 amino acids. The V and J ends lost 1 base and 5 bases respectively, with 8 bases between them. The CDR3 spells CASSLGRAETQYF. CDR3 coding DNA: TGTGCCAGCAGCTTAGGCAGGGCGGAGACCCAGTACTTC. The entire variable domain, with the rest obtained from reference TRBV7-9 and TRBJ2-5, is as follows: DTGVSQNPRHKITKRGQNVTFRCDPISEHNRLYWYRQTLGQGPEFLTYFQNEAQLEKSRLLSDRFSAERPKGSFSTLEIQRTEQGDSAMYLCASSLGRAETQYFGPGTRLLVL.

V is TRBV5-6 and J is TRBJ1-5; D gene ambiguous. V was shortened by 3 bases and J by 7 bases, with 20 bases between the two germline ends. CDR3 length: 16 residues. CDR1 SGHDT and CDR2 YYEEEE come from the germline V gene. The CDR3 nucleotides are TGTGCCAGCAGCTCGGTTGGGAGACAAGCAAGCCAGCCCCAGCATTTT. Translating it yields CASSSVGRQASQPQHF.

The V gene is TRBV11-1, the J gene TRBJ1-4; tentative D call: TRBD1 (6 bases). Germline V lookup: CDR1 SGHAT, CDR2 FQDESV (reference sequence). The CDR3 sequence is 15 residues long. V lost 5 bases, J lost 3 bases, and 13 bases lay in between. This chain's CDR3 is CASSHYREPNEKLFF. CDR3 DNA: TGTGCCAGCAGCCACTACAGGGAACCTAATGAAAAACTGTTTTTT.

CDR3 residues: CASSLSAGYTIYF. CDR3 nucleotide sequence: TGTGCCAGCAGTTTGTCCGCAGGGTACACCATATATTTT. This chain connects TRBV27 to TRBJ1-3, with a possible D match to TRBD1 (5 bases). The germline V gene has CDR1 MNHEY and CDR2 SMNVEV (reference sequence). There are 13 residues in the CDR3. Trimming removed 3 bases from V and 8 bases from J, with 11 bases in between.

V is TRBV5-6 and J is TRBJ2-2; 10 nucleotides match TRBD1. This CDR3 contains 14 residues. Trimming cost V 7 bases and J 5 bases; bases outside gene matches: 5. Germline V gene sequence: CDR1 SGHDT, CDR2 YYEEEE. The CDR3 spells CASLRDRGTGELFF. CDR3 sequence (DNA): TGTGCCAGCCTCCGGGACAGGGGAACCGGGGAGCTGTTTTTT.

CDR3: CSVGTGSYGYTF. CDR3 nucleotide sequence: TGCAGCGTTGGTACAGGGTCCTATGGCTACACCTTC. The rearrangement joins TRBV29-1 to TRBJ1-2, with a possible D match to TRBD1 (6 bases). CDR1 and CDR2 from the germline V gene are SQVTM and ANQGSEA. There are 12 residues in the CDR3. Trimming left V 4 bases short and J 4 bases short, with 10 bases between.

Only a few counts were recorded for this clone. V is TRBV2 and J is TRBJ1-1; D gene ambiguous. The V gene's germline CDR1 is SNHLY and CDR2 FYNNEI. The CDR3 has 13 amino acids. The V gene lost 4 bases and the J gene lost 0 bases, with 6 bases spanning the gap. CDR3 region: CASSGEVNTEAFF. CDR3 nucleotide sequence: TGTGCCAGCAGTGGAGAGGTGAACACTGAAGCTTTCTTT. The complete variable domain, with remaining parts taken from reference TRBV2 and TRBJ1-1, reads EPEVTQTPSHQVTQMGQEVILRCVPISNHLYFYWYRQILGQKVEFLVSFYNNEISEKSEIFDDQFSVERPDGSNFTLKIRSTKLEDSAMYFCASSGEVNTEAFFGQGTRLTVV.